Below, 26 T cell receptor beta chains from the same sample are listed, as sequenced in a study of T cell responses to AZD1222 COVID-19 vaccine. Data came from immunoSEQ multiplex PCR; TCRdb stores just in-frame clones and leaves some out. The table shows about 150,000 clones, with about 93% occurring only once. Here the sequenced sample was peripheral blood, taken 28 days after the second AZD1222 dose. These receptors all stem from an adult who received the AZD1222 COVID-19 vaccine.

The chain uses TRBV14 and TRBJ2-2, with 8 bases lining up with TRBD1. Trimming cost V 4 bases and J 4 bases; bases outside gene matches: 2. This CDR3 comprises 14 residues. Germline CDR1 reads SGHDN; CDR2 reads FVKESK. CDR3 region: CASSRQGSTGELFF. DNA of the CDR3: TGTGCCAGCAGCCGACAGGGGTCCACCGGGGAGCTGTTTTTT.

The V and J genes are TRBV19 and TRBJ1-6, with D perhaps matching TRBD1 (6 bases). The CDR3 extends over 13 amino acids. CDR1 is LNHDA and CDR2 is SQIVND in the germline V gene (reference sequence). With 4 bases removed from V and 13 bases from J, the gap between germline ends came to 14 bases. In DNA, the CDR3 is TGTGCCAGTAGTAAAAACAGGGATCTTCCCCTCCACTTT. Encoded protein: CASSKNRDLPLHF.

This chain joins TRBV10-3 and TRBJ1-1; unclear D gene. The V end was cut by 10 bases, the J end by 6 bases, with 12 bases between. The CDR3 extends over 11 amino acids. Germline V lookup: CDR1 ENHRY, CDR2 SYGVKD. CDR3 DNA: TGTGCCAGTAAGGGTGGCCCTGAAGCTTTCTTT. This gives the protein CASKGGPEAFF.

The chain is built from TRBV18 and TRBJ1-1, with D possibly TRBD1 on 6 matching bases. V lost 6 bases to trimming and J lost 1 base, with 12 bases between them. CDR3 length equals 14 residues. CDR1 KGHSH and CDR2 LQKENI come from the germline V gene. CDR3 nucleotides: TGTGCCAGCTCCCGGGGGACACCGAACACTGAAGCTTTCTTT. Protein sequence: CASSRGTPNTEAFF.

The chain carries TRBV19 and TRBJ1-3; D unclear. Germline loops: CDR1 LNHDA, CDR2 SQIVND (reference sequence). V lost 4 bases and J lost 0, with 19 bases in between. The CDR3 runs 18 residues. For the CDR3, the DNA is TGTGCCAGTAGTACCCTGCGCAGTCTCCTATTCTCTGGAAACACCATATATTTT. Amino acids: CASSTLRSLLFSGNTIYF.

The gene calls are TRBV19 and TRBJ2-5; TRBD1 is a possible D gene (6 bases). This CDR3 is built from 15 residues. V shed 2 bases and J shed 5 bases, with 15 bases lying between them. CDR1 and CDR2 (germline): LNHDA, SQIVND (reference sequence). The CDR3 DNA sequence: TGTGCCAGTAGTATATCCCAGACAGGTTTGGAGACCCAGTACTTC. Its protein is CASSISQTGLETQYF.

This clone turned up a few times. J is TRBJ1-1 and V is TRBV4-2; TRBD1 might be the D (5 bases). This CDR3 has 14 amino acids. V dropped 4 bases and J dropped 6 bases, with 15 bases sitting between them. CDR1 and CDR2 (germline): LGHNA, YNFKEQ. CDR3 residues: CASSRTSGASEAFF. The CDR3 DNA follows: TGTGCCAGCAGCCGAACGTCTGGGGCCTCTGAAGCTTTCTTT.

This chain joins TRBV10-3 and TRBJ1-2; 9 bases agree with TRBD1. The germline V gene encodes CDR1 ENHRY and CDR2 SYGVKD. J was trimmed by 2 bases and V by 6 bases; bases with no gene match: 7. The CDR3 is 15 amino acids. The chain's CDR3 is CAIRKDRGYNYGYTF. The CDR3 nucleotides read TGTGCCATCAGGAAGGACAGGGGATACAACTATGGCTACACCTTC.

This chain links TRBV19 with TRBJ2-5; D might be TRBD1 (6 bases). Germline CDR1 is LNHDA and CDR2 is SQIVND (reference sequence). This CDR3 has 15 amino acids. Deletions cut 5 bases from V and 0 bases from J, with 13 bases between. Written as DNA, the CDR3 is TGTGCCAGTAGTTCCCGGACAGATCACCAAGAGACCCAGTACTTC. Amino acids: CASSSRTDHQETQYF.

V usage is TRBV7-2 and J usage is TRBJ2-7, with 10 bases identical to TRBD2. The trim removed 5 bases at V and 2 bases at J, leaving 6 bases unmatched. This CDR3 has 15 residues. Germline CDR1 reads SGHTA; CDR2 reads FQGNSA. The chain's CDR3 is CASSGTSALTYEQYF. The CDR3 DNA sequence: TGTGCCAGCAGCGGGACTAGCGCCCTCACCTACGAGCAGTACTTC.

The rearrangement links TRBV2 to TRBJ1-3; 7 bases align to TRBD1. There are 15 residues in the CDR3. The V and J ends lost 4 bases and 7 bases, in that order; junction bases with no gene match: 10. In germline, CDR1 is SNHLY, CDR2 FYNNEI. This CDR3 reads CASSATGMLVNTIYF. Here the CDR3 DNA reads TGTGCCAGCAGTGCGACAGGGATGTTGGTGAACACCATATATTTT.

This clone has just a few counts. The chain is built from TRBV7-2 and TRBJ2-7, with D hard to call. Trimming pared 1 base from V and 3 bases from J, leaving 7 bases between. Germline CDR1 SGHTA, CDR2 FQGNSA. This CDR3 is built from 13 residues. This CDR3 is CASSLVRNYEQYF. DNA of the CDR3: TGTGCCAGCAGCTTAGTCAGAAACTACGAGCAGTACTTC. Based on the CDR3 plus reference TRBV7-2 and TRBJ2-7, the full variable domain is GAGVSQSPSNKVTEKGKDVELRCDPISGHTALYWYRQSLGQGLEFLIYFQGNSAPDKSGLPSDRFSAERTGGSVSTLTIQRTQQEDSAVYLCASSLVRNYEQYFGPGTRLTVT.

The chain uses TRBV6-5 and TRBJ1-4; TRBD1 agrees at 8 bases. The trim removed 0 bases at V and 7 bases at J, leaving 4 bases unmatched. The CDR3 is made up of 15 amino acids. Germline CDR1 is MNHEY and CDR2 is SVGAGI. DNA for the CDR3: TGTGCCAGCAGTTACTCGACAGGGGCTGGTGAAAAACTGTTTTTT. This encodes CASSYSTGAGEKLFF.

The chain recombines TRBV24-1 with TRBJ2-5; D is uncertain. Trimming shortened V by 6 bases and J by 3 bases, and 4 bases separated the two germline ends. The CDR3 runs 11 residues. The germline V gene encodes CDR1 KGHDR and CDR2 SFDVKD. The CDR3 is CATSTEETQYF. The CDR3 DNA sequence: TGTGCCACCAGTACCGAAGAGACCCAGTACTTC.

This clone was detected once. This rearrangement joins TRBV11-2 to TRBJ2-2; TRBD1 agrees at 9 bases. With 3 bases clipped from V and 1 base from J, the junction kept 3 bases outside the gene matches. Looked up from germline, CDR1 is SGHAT and CDR2 is FQNNGV. The CDR3 runs to 16 residues. In DNA form, the CDR3 reads TGTGCCAGCAGCTTGGCGACAGGGGGGAACACCGGGGAGCTGTTTTTT. Translating gives CASSLATGGNTGELFF.

V gene TRBV6-2 or TRBV6-3 combines with J gene TRBJ1-2; D is undetermined. From germline, CDR1 is MNHEY and CDR2 SVGEGT. V shed 6 bases and J shed 3 bases, with 17 bases lying between them. CDR3 length: 15 residues. For the CDR3, the DNA is TGTGCCAGCAGCGGTTGGGCTGCAGGTGACTATGGCTACACCTTC. It translates to CASSGWAAGDYGYTF.

This clone was picked up a small number of times. The rearrangement uses TRBV7-9 and TRBJ1-1; 7 bases are a match to TRBD1. CDR1 and CDR2 from the germline V gene are SEHNR and FQNEAQ (reference sequence). After removal of 5 bases from V and 4 bases from J, the junction contained 16 bases not matched to a gene. The CDR3 consists of 17 residues. The CDR3 DNA sequence: TGTGCCAGCAGCATCGAGGGACAGCAGACCCGGGGCACTGAAGCTTTCTTT. Protein: CASSIEGQQTRGTEAFF.

This rearrangement joins TRBV7-2 to TRBJ1-6; TRBD1 matches at 8 bases. Losses at the gene ends were 4 bases for V and 14 bases for J; bases not matched to a gene: 16. The CDR3 extends over 16 amino acids. CDR1 is SGHTA and CDR2 is FQGNSA in the germline V gene. CDR3 residues: CASSSTTGTGQRSLHF. The CDR3 region has the DNA TGTGCCAGCAGCTCGACAACCGGGACAGGTCAAAGATCCCTCCACTTT. The full variable domain, its missing parts supplied by reference TRBV7-2 and TRBJ1-6, is GAGVSQSPSNKVTEKGKDVELRCDPISGHTALYWYRQSLGQGLEFLIYFQGNSAPDKSGLPSDRFSAERTGGSVSTLTIQRTQQEDSAVYLCASSSTTGTGQRSLHFGNGTRLTVT.

CDR3: CASSLTLDTQYF. CDR3 coding DNA: TGCGCCAGCAGTCTCACCCTGGATACGCAGTATTTT. This chain joins TRBV5-1 and TRBJ2-3; D is uncertain. From germline, CDR1 is SGHRS and CDR2 YFSETQ. There are 12 residues in the CDR3. The ends were cut back, 5 bases at V and 6 bases at J, with 10 bases in the middle.

The rearrangement links TRBV29-1 to TRBJ2-1; weak D call: TRBD2 (7 bases). The germline gives CDR1 SQVTM, CDR2 ANQGSEA. V was shortened by 6 bases and J by 6 bases, with 15 bases between the two germline ends. This CDR3 comprises 13 residues. The CDR3 spells CSVVPGGGNEQFF. The CDR3, as DNA: TGCAGCGTCGTCCCGGGGGGCGGCAATGAGCAGTTCTTC.

The chain recombines TRBV11-3 with TRBJ1-1, with a possible D match to TRBD1 (6 bases). Between the trimmed V and J ends, which lost 0 bases and 1 base, there was a span of 21 bases. Germline V gives CDR1 SGHNT, CDR2 YENEEA. This CDR3 contains 19 residues. The CDR3 coding sequence is TGTGCCAGCAGCTTAGAAGGCTTGAACAGGGAAGGGGAGAACACTGAAGCTTTCTTT. It specifies CASSLEGLNREGENTEAFF.

Here the CDR3 reads CASSIDGGYQPQHF. The CDR3 DNA is TGTGCCAGTAGTATAGATGGGGGGTATCAGCCCCAGCATTTT. This chain links TRBV19 with TRBJ1-5, with D possibly being TRBD1 (5 bases). The germline V and J ends were trimmed by 0 bases and 5 bases, with 8 bases remaining between them. This CDR3 comprises 14 residues. Germline loops: CDR1 LNHDA, CDR2 SQIVND (reference sequence).

The chain uses TRBV7-2 and TRBJ2-7, with 9 bases aligning to TRBD1. This CDR3 is built from 16 residues. CDR1 is SGHTA and CDR2 is FQGNSA in the germline V gene. V lost 7 bases and J lost 2; bases outside the gene matches: 12. This chain's CDR3 is CASTPTDRGFPYEQYF. The CDR3 DNA sequence: TGTGCCAGCACCCCAACGGACAGGGGATTCCCCTACGAGCAGTACTTC.

This clone appeared a single time. V usage is TRBV5-6 and J usage is TRBJ1-2; the match to TRBD1 covers 7 bases. The CDR3 loop spans 13 amino acids. The trim removed 5 bases at V and 4 bases at J, leaving 5 bases unmatched. Germline lookup yields CDR1 SGHDT and CDR2 YYEEEE. CDR3 coding DNA: TGTGCCAGCAGATCGGACAGGCGCTATGGCTACACCTTC. As protein: CASRSDRRYGYTF.

The chain carries TRBV7-6 and TRBJ2-7; 12 positions agree with TRBD2. CDR1 and CDR2 from the germline V gene are SGHVS and FNYEAQ. CDR3 length: 15 amino acids. Germline trimming cut 1 base from V and 7 bases from J; bases unmatched to any gene: 5. This chain's CDR3 is CASSLGLAGVTEQYF. CDR3 sequence (DNA): TGTGCCAGCAGCTTAGGACTAGCGGGGGTAACGGAGCAGTACTTC. The entire variable domain, with the rest obtained from reference TRBV7-6 and TRBJ2-7, is as follows: GAGVSQSPRYKVTKRGQDVALRCDPISGHVSLYWYRQALGQGPEFLTYFNYEAQQDKSGLPNDRFSAERPEGSISTLTIQRTEQRDSAMYRCASSLGLAGVTEQYFGPGTRLTVT.

The table lists this clone with a few counts. J is TRBJ1-6 and V is TRBV4-3; a possible D gene is TRBD1 (5 bases). This CDR3 has 16 amino acids. Germline CDR1 is LGHNA and CDR2 is YSLEER. The V end was cut by 0 bases, the J end by 9 bases, with 15 bases between. The CDR3 loop reads CASSQEERQGGSPLHF. CDR3 coding DNA: TGCGCCAGCAGCCAAGAGGAGCGTCAGGGAGGTTCACCCCTCCACTTT.